A selection of T cell receptor beta chains follows, all from one sample in a study of blood T cell repertoires in COVID-19. Produced via immunoSEQ multiplex PCR; TCRdb's table is partial and in-frame only. This sample has some 91,000 clones; 90% occur once, and the top ten carry 1.5% to 2%. Input material: peripheral blood. Receptors originate from a man in his 60s with acute or convalescent COVID-19. The CDR3 runs from the conserved cysteine through the conserved F or W.

>TRBJ2-1|13|TRBV7-7
CASSAGPYNEQFF
>TRBJ2-3|16|TRBV27
CASSLLAGEGTDTQYF
>TRBJ1-6|18|TRBV15
CATSRDGAGSSYNSPLHF
>TRBJ1-3|15|TRBV2
CASSGRDRGRNTIYF
>TRBJ1-5|14|TRBV3-1/TRBV3-2
CASSQGTGDQPQHF
>TRBJ1-2|15|TRBV7-2
CASSFRQGLGYGYTF
>TRBJ1-5|16|TRBV19
CASSIGNRGVNQPQHF
>TRBJ1-4|15|TRBV7-9
CASSLDRVGAEKLFF
>TRBJ2-3|14|TRBV28
CASSLERVTDTQYF
>TRBJ2-5|16|TRBV7-9
CASSLEEGPIGGTQYF
>TRBJ2-1|13|TRBV29-1
CSVVMSSYNEQFF
>TRBJ1-1|15|TRBV7-9
CASSLGQGGNTEAFF
>TRBJ2-4|12|TRBV3-1/TRBV3-2
CASSHTPNIQYF
>TRBJ2-2|13|TRBV12-3/TRBV12-4
CASRTANTGELFF
>TRBJ1-1|14|TRBV7-9
CASSLDPRGTEAFF
>TRBJ1-5|13|TRBV19
CASSSTGTGPQHF
>TRBJ1-4|12|TRBV2
CARQTGSEKLFF
>TRBJ1-3|16|TRBV18
CASSSKRVLSGNTIYF
>TRBJ1-5|18|TRBV7-8
CASSSKAQVQGSNQPQHF
>TRBJ1-4|16|TRBV7-9
CASSPWEGRGNEKLFF
>TRBJ2-3|16|TRBV19
CASIETSGRPGQTQYF
>TRBJ1-4|14|TRBV6-6
CASTPEARQSKLFF
>TRBJ1-4|16|TRBV6-1
CASSEAWGQGTEKLFF
>TRBJ2-1|16|TRBV9
CASSGDSGGAYNEQFF
>TRBJ2-1|14|TRBV11-2
CASSPGGFFGHEFF
>TRBJ1-2|15|TRBV7-9
CASRPSGANNYGYTF
>TRBJ2-7|12|TRBV6-5
CASSYGSGFQYF
>TRBJ2-1|17|TRBV15
CATSRAGWDSSYNEQFF
>TRBJ1-2|13|TRBV25-1
CASMGEIYYGYTF
>TRBJ1-2|15|TRBV25-1
CASSDIRAGGYGYTF
>TRBJ1-3|13|TRBV5-1
CASSRTAGNTIYF
>TRBJ2-5|12|TRBV2
CASSQVEETQYF
>TRBJ2-1|15|TRBV19
CASSRGTGSYNEQFF
>TRBJ1-2|11|TRBV7-9
CASSTGYGYTF
>TRBJ1-1|13|TRBV25-1
CASSGSQITEAFF
>TRBJ1-2|15|TRBV5-8
CASSWGTGDNYGYTF
>TRBJ1-6|14|TRBV19
CASSRGQLNSPLHF
>TRBJ2-3|13|TRBV5-4
CASSLKGTDTQYF
>TRBJ2-3|16|TRBV4-2
CASSQVGGEGTDTQYF
>TRBJ2-7|14|TRBV7-2
CASSFHSISYEQYF
>TRBJ2-2|15|TRBV3-1/TRBV3-2
CASSQVRGGTGELFF
>TRBJ1-5|14|TRBV19
CASSTRSSNQPQHF
>TRBJ1-6|14|TRBV18
CASSPRGGNSPLHF
>TRBJ1-2|14|TRBV3-1/TRBV3-2
CASSLRDSNYGYTF
>TRBJ1-1|13|TRBV12-3/TRBV12-4
CASTGGARTEAFF
>TRBJ1-5|13|TRBV19
CASSGGEYQPQHF
>TRBJ2-3|16|TRBV30
CAWSPSRTGGTDTQYF
>TRBJ1-4|12|TRBV2
CASRSGGEKLFF
>TRBJ1-1|14|TRBV6-5
CASNTLGTEGKAFF
>TRBJ2-7|16|TRBV5-1
CASSLALTGRSYEQYF
>TRBJ2-2|16|TRBV7-2
CASSSPAGVDTGELFF
>TRBJ1-4|13|TRBV7-9
CASMSATNEKLFF
>TRBJ2-5|11|TRBV3-1/TRBV3-2
CASSERETQYF
>TRBJ2-1|15|TRBV4-2
CASSQAARGYDEQFF
>TRBJ1-3|14|TRBV6-6
CASSYQDTRDTIYF
>TRBJ1-1|15|TRBV7-9
CASSANAGTGTEAFF
>TRBJ2-4|12|TRBV19
CASSFGQGGQYF
>TRBJ2-2|15|TRBV25-1
CASSRTGANTGELFF
>TRBJ1-1|13|TRBV6-4
CASRETGATEAFF